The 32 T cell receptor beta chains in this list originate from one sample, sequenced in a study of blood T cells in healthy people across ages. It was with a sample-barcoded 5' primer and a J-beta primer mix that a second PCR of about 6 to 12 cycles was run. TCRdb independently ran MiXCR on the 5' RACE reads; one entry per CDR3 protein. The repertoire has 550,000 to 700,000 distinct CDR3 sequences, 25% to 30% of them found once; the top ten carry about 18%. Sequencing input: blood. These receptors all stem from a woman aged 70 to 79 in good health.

The CDR3 region has the DNA TGTGCCACCAGTGATTCTGCTCTTCTTGAGCAGTTCTTC. Translated, it gives CATSDSALLEQFF. This chain uses TRBV24-1 with TRBJ2-1; no reliable D call. Germline V gives CDR1 KGHDR, CDR2 SFDVKD. CDR3 length: 13 residues. Trimming shortened V by 2 bases and J by 9 bases, and 10 bases separated the two germline ends.

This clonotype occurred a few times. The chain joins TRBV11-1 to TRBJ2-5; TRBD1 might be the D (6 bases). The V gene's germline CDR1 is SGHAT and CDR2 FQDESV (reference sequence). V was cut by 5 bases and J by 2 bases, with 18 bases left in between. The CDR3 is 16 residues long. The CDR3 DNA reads TGTGCCAGCAGCCCCTCCAGGGGTTTTACGCAAGAGACCCAGTACTTC. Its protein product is CASSPSRGFTQETQYF.

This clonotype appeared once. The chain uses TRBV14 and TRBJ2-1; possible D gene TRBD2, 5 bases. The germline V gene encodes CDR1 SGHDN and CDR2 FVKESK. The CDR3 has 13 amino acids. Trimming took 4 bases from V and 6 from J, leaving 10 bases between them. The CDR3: CASSLESGNEQFF. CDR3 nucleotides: TGTGCCAGCAGCCTAGAGAGCGGCAATGAGCAGTTCTTC. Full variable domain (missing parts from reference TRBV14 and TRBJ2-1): EAGVTQFPSHSVIEKGQTVTLRCDPISGHDNLYWYRRVMGKEIKFLLHFVKESKQDESGMPNNRFLAERTGGTYSTLKVQPAELEDSGVYFCASSLESGNEQFFGPGTRLTVL.

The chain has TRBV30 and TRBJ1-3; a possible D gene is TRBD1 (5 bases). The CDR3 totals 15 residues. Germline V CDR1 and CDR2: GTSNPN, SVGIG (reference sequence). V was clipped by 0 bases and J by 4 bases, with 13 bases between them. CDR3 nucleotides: TGTGCCTGGAGTGTACGGGGACTTGGCGGAAACACCATATATTTT. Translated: CAWSVRGLGGNTIYF.

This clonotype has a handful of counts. The CDR3 sequence: CSVEQQGYSYTF. CDR3 in DNA: TGCAGCGTTGAGCAACAGGGGTATAGCTACACCTTC. The chain recombines TRBV29-1 with TRBJ1-2, with TRBD1 identical over 7 bases. The J segment lost 9 bases and the V segment lost 3 bases, leaving 7 bases of the junction unmatched. CDR3 length: 12 amino acids. Germline-derived CDR1 and CDR2 are SQVTM and ANQGSEA. The variable domain in full, with the rest retrieved from reference TRBV29-1 and TRBJ1-2, is SAVISQKPSRDICQRGTSLTIQCQVDSQVTMMFWYRQQPGQSLTLIATANQGSEATYESGFVIDKFPISRPNLTFSTLTVSNMSPEDSSIYLCSVEQQGYSYTFGSGTRLTVV.

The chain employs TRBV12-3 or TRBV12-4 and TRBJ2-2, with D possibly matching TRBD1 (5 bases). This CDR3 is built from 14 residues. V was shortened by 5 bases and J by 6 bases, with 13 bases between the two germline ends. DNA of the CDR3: TGTGCCAGCAGTCCAAGGGGTGGGGCCGGGGAGCTGTTTTTT. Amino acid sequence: CASSPRGGAGELFF.

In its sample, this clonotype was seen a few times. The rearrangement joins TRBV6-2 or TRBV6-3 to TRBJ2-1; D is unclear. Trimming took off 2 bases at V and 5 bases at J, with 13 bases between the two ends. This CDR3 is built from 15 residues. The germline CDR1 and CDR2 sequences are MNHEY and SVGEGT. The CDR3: CASSYGDSRHNEQFF. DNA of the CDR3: TGTGCCAGCAGTTACGGGGATAGCAGGCACAATGAGCAGTTCTTC.

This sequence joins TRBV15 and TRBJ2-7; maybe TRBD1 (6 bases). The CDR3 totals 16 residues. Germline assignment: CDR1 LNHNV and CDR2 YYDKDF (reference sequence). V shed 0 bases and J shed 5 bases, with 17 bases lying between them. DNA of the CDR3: TGTGCCACCAGCAGAGATTCGGGCAGGGGCACCGACGAGCAGTACTTC. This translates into CATSRDSGRGTDEQYF.

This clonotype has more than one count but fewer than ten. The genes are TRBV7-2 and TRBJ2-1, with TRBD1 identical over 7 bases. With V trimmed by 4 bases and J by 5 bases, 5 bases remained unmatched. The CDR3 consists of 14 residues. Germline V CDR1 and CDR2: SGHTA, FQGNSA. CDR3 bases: TGTGCCAGCAGCTCACAGGGGACCCACAATGAGCAGTTCTTC. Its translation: CASSSQGTHNEQFF.

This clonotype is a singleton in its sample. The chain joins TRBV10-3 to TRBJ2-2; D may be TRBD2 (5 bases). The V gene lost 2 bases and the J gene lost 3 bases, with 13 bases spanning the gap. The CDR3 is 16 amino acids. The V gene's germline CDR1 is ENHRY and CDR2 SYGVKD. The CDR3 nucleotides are TGTGCCATCAGTGAGGCCTGGGAGAAGGACACCGGGGAGCTGTTTTTT. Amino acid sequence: CAISEAWEKDTGELFF.

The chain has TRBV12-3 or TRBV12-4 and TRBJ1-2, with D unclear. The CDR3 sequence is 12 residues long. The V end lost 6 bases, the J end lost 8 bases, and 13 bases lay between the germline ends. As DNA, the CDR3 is TGTGCCAGCAGGGGCGGAGGGTTCGGCTACACCTTC. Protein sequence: CASRGGGFGYTF.

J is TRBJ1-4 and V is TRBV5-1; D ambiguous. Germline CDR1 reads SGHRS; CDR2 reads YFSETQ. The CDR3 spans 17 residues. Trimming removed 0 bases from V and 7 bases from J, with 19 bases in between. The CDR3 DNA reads TGCGCCAGCAGCTTGGCCCCACTTGGAGCAGGAGTTGAAAAACTGTTTTTT. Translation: CASSLAPLGAGVEKLFF.

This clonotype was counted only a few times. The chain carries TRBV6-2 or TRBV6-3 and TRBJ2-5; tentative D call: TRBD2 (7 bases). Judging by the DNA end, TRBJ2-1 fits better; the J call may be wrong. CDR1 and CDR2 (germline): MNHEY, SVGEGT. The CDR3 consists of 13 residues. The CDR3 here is CASSSSGEGRQFF. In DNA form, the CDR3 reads TGTGCCAGCAGTTCCTCAGGGGAGGGACGGCAGTTCTTC.

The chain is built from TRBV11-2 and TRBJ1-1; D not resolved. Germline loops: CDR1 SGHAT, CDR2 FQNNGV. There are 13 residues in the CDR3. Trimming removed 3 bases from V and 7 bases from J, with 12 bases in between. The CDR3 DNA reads TGTGCCAGCAGCTTTGACTTGAGTGGTGAAGCTTTCTTT. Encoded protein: CASSFDLSGEAFF.

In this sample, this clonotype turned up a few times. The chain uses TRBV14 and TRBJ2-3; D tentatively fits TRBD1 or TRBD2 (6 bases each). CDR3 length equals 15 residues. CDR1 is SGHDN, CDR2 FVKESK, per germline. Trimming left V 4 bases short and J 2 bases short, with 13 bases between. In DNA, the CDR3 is TGTGCCAGCAGCCCCGTCGGGGGCATCACAGATACGCAGTATTTT. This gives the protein CASSPVGGITDTQYF. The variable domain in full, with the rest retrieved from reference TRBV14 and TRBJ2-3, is EAGVTQFPSHSVIEKGQTVTLRCDPISGHDNLYWYRRVMGKEIKFLLHFVKESKQDESGMPNNRFLAERTGGTYSTLKVQPAELEDSGVYFCASSPVGGITDTQYFGPGTRLTVL.

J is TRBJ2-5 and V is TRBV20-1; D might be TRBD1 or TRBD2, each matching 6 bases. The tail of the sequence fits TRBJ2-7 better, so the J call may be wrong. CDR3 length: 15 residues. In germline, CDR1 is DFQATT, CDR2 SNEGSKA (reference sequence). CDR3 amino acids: CSAHYPGGNPYEQYF. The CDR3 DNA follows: TGCAGTGCCCACTACCCCGGGGGCAATCCTTACGAGCAGTACTTC.

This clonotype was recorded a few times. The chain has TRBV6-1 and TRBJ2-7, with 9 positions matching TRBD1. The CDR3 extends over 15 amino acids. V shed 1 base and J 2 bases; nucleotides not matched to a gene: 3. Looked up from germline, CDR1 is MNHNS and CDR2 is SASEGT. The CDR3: CASSEGTGAPYEQYF. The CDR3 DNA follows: TGTGCCAGCAGTGAAGGGACAGGGGCCCCCTACGAGCAGTACTTC.

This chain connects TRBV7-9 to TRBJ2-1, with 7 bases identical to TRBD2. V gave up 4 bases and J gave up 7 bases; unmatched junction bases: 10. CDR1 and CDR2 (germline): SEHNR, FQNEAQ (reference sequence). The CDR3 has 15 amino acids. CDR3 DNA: TGTGCCAGCAGCTCCCCCCGGGGAGGGCCAAATGAGCAGTTCTTC. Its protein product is CASSSPRGGPNEQFF.

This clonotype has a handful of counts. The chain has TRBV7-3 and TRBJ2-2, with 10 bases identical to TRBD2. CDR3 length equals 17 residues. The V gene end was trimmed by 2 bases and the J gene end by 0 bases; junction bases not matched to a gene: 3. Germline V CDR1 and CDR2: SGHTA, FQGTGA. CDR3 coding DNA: TGTGCCAGCAGCTTATTAGCGGGGGGTACGAACACCGGGGAGCTGTTTTTT. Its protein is CASSLLAGGTNTGELFF.

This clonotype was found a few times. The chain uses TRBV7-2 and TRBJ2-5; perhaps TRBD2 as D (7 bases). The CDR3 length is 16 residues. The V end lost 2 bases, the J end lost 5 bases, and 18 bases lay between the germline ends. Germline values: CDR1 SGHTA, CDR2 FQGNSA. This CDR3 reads CASSLSSRGGQETQYF. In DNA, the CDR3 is TGTGCCAGCAGCTTAAGCTCGAGGGGGGGTCAGGAGACCCAGTACTTC.

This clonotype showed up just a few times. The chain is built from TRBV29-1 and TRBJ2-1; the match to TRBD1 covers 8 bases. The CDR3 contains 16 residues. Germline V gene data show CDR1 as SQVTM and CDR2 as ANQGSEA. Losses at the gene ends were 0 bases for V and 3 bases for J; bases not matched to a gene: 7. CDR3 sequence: CSVEDPTGAIYNEQFF. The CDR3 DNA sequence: TGCAGCGTTGAAGATCCGACAGGGGCGATCTACAATGAGCAGTTCTTC.

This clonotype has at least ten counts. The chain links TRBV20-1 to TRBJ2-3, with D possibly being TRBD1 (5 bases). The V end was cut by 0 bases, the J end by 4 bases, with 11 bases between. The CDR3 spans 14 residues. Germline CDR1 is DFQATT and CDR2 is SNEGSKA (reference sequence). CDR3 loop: CSAREGPAPDTQYF. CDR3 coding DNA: TGCAGTGCTAGAGAGGGGCCGGCCCCAGATACGCAGTATTTT.

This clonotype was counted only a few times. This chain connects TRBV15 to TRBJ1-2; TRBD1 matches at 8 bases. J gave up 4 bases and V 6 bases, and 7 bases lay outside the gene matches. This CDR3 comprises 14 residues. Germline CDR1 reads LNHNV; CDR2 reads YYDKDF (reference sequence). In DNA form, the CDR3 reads TGTGCCACCAGTTCAATCCAGGGGGCCTATGGCTACACCTTC. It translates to CATSSIQGAYGYTF.

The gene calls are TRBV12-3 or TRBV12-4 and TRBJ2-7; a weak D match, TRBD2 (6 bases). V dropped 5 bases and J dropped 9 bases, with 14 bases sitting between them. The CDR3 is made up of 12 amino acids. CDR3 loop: CASSTAGAAQYF. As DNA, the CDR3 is TGTGCCAGCAGTACAGCGGGCGCCGCGCAGTACTTC.

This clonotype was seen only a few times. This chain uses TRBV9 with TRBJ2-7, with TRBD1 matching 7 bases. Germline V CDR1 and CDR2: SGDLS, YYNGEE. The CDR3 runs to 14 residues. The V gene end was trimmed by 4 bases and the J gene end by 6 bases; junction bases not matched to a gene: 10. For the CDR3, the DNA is TGTGCCAGCAGCTTCCGAGACAGGGAAGGCGAGCAGTACTTC. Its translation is CASSFRDREGEQYF.

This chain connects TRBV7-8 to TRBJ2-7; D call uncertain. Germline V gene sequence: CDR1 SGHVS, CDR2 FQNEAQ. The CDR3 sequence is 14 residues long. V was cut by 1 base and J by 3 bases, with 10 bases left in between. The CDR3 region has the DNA TGTGCCAGCAGCTTAGGGCTACTACTCTACGAGCAGTACTTC. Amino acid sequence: CASSLGLLLYEQYF.

The CDR3 DNA sequence: TGTGCCAGCAGTTACTCGGACAAGGGAAGTTCACCCCTCCACTTT. Amino acids: CASSYSDKGSSPLHF. The gene calls are TRBV6-5 and TRBJ1-6, with TRBD1 as a possible D gene (5 bases). V lost 0 bases, J lost 9 bases, and 12 bases lay in between. Per the germline V gene, CDR1 is MNHEY and CDR2 is SVGAGI. This CDR3 is 15 amino acids long.

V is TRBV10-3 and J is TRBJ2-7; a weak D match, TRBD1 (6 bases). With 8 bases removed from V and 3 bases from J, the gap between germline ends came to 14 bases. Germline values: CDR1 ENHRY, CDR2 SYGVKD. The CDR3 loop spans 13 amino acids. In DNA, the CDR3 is TGTGCCATCGGGGCTCAGACAGGCTACGAGCAGTACTTC. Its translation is CAIGAQTGYEQYF.

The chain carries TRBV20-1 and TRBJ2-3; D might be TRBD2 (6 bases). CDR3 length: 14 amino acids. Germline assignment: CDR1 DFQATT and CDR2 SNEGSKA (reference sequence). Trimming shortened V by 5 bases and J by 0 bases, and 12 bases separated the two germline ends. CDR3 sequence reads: CSAPSGTSTDTQYF. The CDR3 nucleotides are TGCAGTGCTCCCTCCGGGACTAGCACAGATACGCAGTATTTT.

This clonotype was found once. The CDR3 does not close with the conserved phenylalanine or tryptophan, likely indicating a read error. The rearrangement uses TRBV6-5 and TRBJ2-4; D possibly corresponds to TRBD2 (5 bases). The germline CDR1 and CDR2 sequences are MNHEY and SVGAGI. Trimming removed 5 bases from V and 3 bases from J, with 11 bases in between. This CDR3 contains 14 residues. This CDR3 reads CASSPTGVKNIQYY. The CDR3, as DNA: TGTGCCAGCAGTCCCACCGGGGTCAAAAACATTCAGTACTAC.

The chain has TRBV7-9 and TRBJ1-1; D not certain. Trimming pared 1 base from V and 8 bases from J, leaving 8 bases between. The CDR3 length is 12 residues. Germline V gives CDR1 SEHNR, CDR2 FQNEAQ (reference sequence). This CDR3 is CASSLDLTEAFF. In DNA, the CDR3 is TGTGCCAGCAGCTTAGATTTAACCGAAGCTTTCTTT.

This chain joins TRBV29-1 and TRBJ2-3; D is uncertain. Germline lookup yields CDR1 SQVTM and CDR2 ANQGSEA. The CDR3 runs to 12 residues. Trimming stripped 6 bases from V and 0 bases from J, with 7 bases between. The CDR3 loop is CSVDSSTDTQYF. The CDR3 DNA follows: TGCAGCGTAGATTCAAGCACAGATACGCAGTATTTT.